Listed here is a single T cell receptor beta chain. The antigen is undetermined. The CDR3 loop spans 13 amino acids. Germline values: CDR1 MNHNS, CDR2 SASEGT. V lost 10 bases and J 3 bases, leaving 16 bases between the germline ends. This entry comes from a study of CD8+ T cells in alopecia areata. Study-level background: After 6 to 18 months of tofacitinib, follow-up continued 6 months off drug. Study results and caveats: Normal scalp showed lower clonality than lesional scalp, especially alopecia totalis/universalis.

cDNA prepared by RNA extraction and subsequent reverse transcription served as the template for sequencing. Assay: immunoSEQ multiplex PCR; the TCRdb copy retains only in-frame clones and omits some. The table shows around 140,000 clones, with roughly half occurring only once. The chain uses TRBV6-1 and TRBJ2-7; D tentatively fits TRBD1 or TRBD2 (5 bases each). The clonotype comes from a human donor with alopecia areata. The sequencing used CD4+ T cells sorted from blood, collected at week 0. The CDR3 DNA reads TGTGCCACCACGAGGTTGGGGGTCTACGAGCAGTACTTC. Amino acids: CATTRLGVYEQYF.